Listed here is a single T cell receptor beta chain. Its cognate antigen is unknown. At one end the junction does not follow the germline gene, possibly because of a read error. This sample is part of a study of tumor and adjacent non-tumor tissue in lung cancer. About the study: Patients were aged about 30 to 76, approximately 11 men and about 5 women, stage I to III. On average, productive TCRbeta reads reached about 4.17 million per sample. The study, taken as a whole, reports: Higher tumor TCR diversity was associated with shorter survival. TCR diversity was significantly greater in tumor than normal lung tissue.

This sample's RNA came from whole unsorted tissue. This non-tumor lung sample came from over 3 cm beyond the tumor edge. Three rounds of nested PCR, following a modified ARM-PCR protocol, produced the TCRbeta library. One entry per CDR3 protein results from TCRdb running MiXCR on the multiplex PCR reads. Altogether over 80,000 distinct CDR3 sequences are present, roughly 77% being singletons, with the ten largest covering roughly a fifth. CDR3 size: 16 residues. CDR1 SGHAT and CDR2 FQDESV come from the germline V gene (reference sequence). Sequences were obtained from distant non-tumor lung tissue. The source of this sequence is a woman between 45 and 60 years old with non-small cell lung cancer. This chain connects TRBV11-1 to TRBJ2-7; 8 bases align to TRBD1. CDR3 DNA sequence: TGTGCCAGCAGCTATTCCAGGGGGCAGCAGGAGGCCGAGCATTACTTC. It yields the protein CASSYSRGQQEAEHYF.